These 12 T cell receptor beta chains originate from one sample sequenced in a study of blood T cell repertoires in COVID-19. The table came from immunoSEQ multiplex PCR; TCRdb's copy has only in-frame clones and leaves some out. The table has about 170,000 clones, roughly 85% seen once. The sequencing input was PBMCs or T cells enriched from blood (not recorded which). All receptors derive from a woman in her seventies in a cohort exposed to, infected with or recovered from COVID-19 (not recorded which).

This rearrangement joins TRBV9 to TRBJ2-2; no firm D call. The V gene lost 4 bases and the J gene lost 6 bases, with 7 bases spanning the gap. Germline V CDR1 and CDR2: SGDLS, YYNGEE. This CDR3 has 12 residues. CDR3 sequence: CASSPVPGELFF. CDR3 DNA: TGTGCCAGCAGCCCAGTCCCCGGGGAGCTGTTTTTT.

This clone occurred many times. The chain couples TRBV2 to TRBJ1-5, with D unclear. The CDR3 covers 13 residues. Germline CDR1 and CDR2: SNHLY and FYNNEI. V lost 5 bases to trimming and J lost 3 bases, with 8 bases between them. CDR3 bases: TGTGCCAGCAGTAATTGGGCCAATCAGCCCCAGCATTTT. Amino acids: CASSNWANQPQHF.

This chain links TRBV5-1 with TRBJ1-4; D is perhaps TRBD1 (5 bases). Germline V CDR1 and CDR2: SGHRS, YFSETQ. Trimming removed 2 bases at V and 6 bases at J, with 11 bases between. CDR3 size: 14 residues. CDR3 nucleotides: TGCGCCAGCAGCTTCGGGGGGTTCGATGAAAAACTGTTTTTT. Residues: CASSFGGFDEKLFF.

The gene calls are TRBV5-1 and TRBJ2-3; D gene uncertain. V gave up 5 bases and J gave up 4 bases, with 11 bases separating them. CDR3 length: 13 residues. Germline values: CDR1 SGHRS, CDR2 YFSETQ. The CDR3 loop is CASREPHADTQYF. The CDR3 DNA reads TGCGCCAGCAGGGAGCCTCACGCAGATACGCAGTATTTT.

The CDR3 loop is CASSYGSGIGTDTQYF. In DNA form, the CDR3 reads TGTGCCAGCAGTTATGGTTCGGGAATCGGCACAGATACGCAGTATTTT. The rearrangement joins TRBV6-5 to TRBJ2-3; TRBD2 is a possible D gene (5 bases). Germline V lookup: CDR1 MNHEY, CDR2 SVGAGI. The V end was cut by 3 bases, the J end by 1 base, with 14 bases between. The CDR3 spans 16 residues.

The V and J genes are TRBV10-2 and TRBJ2-1; TRBD2 agrees at 7 bases. With V trimmed by 7 bases and J by 0 bases, 9 bases remained unmatched. The CDR3 is made up of 16 amino acids. Germline V gene lookup returns CDR1 WSHSY and CDR2 SAAADI. CDR3 DNA sequence: TGCGCCAGCACCGAATCAGCGGGAAGCTCCTACAATGAGCAGTTCTTC. Translation gives CASTESAGSSYNEQFF.

The rearrangement joins TRBV28 to TRBJ1-1; tentative D call: TRBD1 (5 bases). This CDR3 spans 13 amino acids. V lost 1 base, J lost 10 bases, and 13 bases lay in between. Germline loops: CDR1 MDHEN, CDR2 SYDVKM. The CDR3 protein is CASSLFAGMGAFF. CDR3 in DNA: TGTGCCAGCAGTTTATTTGCAGGGATGGGAGCTTTCTTT.

The chain couples TRBV4-2 to TRBJ2-7; 7 bases fit TRBD2. CDR1 and CDR2 (germline): LGHNA, YNFKEQ. The CDR3 contains 16 residues. V shed 0 bases, J shed 4 bases, and the junction held 9 bases outside the gene matches. In DNA form, the CDR3 reads TGTGCCAGCAGCCAAGATTGGGGGAGGGCCAGGTACGAGCAGTACTTC. The encoded protein is CASSQDWGRARYEQYF.

There are a few counts of this clone. The chain joins TRBV7-2 to TRBJ1-2, with a weak D call TRBD1 (6 bases). There are 13 residues in the CDR3. Trimming removed 5 bases from V and 6 bases from J, with 13 bases in between. In germline, CDR1 is SGHTA, CDR2 FQGNSA. CDR3: CASSTRNRDGYTF. CDR3 bases: TGTGCCAGCAGCACTAGAAACAGGGATGGCTACACCTTC.

In its sample, this clone was seen once. The CDR3 reads CATLGANEKLFF. CDR3 in DNA: TGTGCCACCCTAGGGGCTAATGAAAAACTGTTTTTT. The chain recombines TRBV28 with TRBJ1-4; weak D call: TRBD1 (5 bases). Between the trimmed V and J ends, which lost 10 bases and 3 bases, there was a span of 9 bases. The CDR3 has 12 residues. In germline, CDR1 is MDHEN, CDR2 SYDVKM.

This clone was detected once. This chain uses TRBV6-4 with TRBJ2-2, with a weak D call TRBD1 (6 bases). Between the trimmed V and J ends, which lost 6 bases and 8 bases, there was a span of 13 bases. CDR1 MRHNA and CDR2 SNTAGT come from the germline V gene. CDR3 length: 13 amino acids. The CDR3 sequence: CASSYRESGELFF. CDR3 in DNA: TGTGCCAGCAGCTACAGGGAATCTGGGGAGCTGTTTTTT.

The chain's CDR3 is CASSTHRGRGTGELFF. The CDR3, as DNA: TGTGCCAGTAGTACCCACAGGGGGCGCGGGACCGGGGAGCTGTTTTTT. This chain joins TRBV19 and TRBJ2-2; 9 bases line up with TRBD1. Germline loops: CDR1 LNHDA, CDR2 SQIVND (reference sequence). V was clipped by 4 bases and J by 5 bases; unmatched bases: 8. The CDR3 extends over 16 amino acids.